A single TCR beta chain is shown here with its context. Its antigen is currently unknown. These data come from a study of regulatory and conventional T cells in RAG deficiency. Notes on the study in general: Shorter CDR3s in all patient subsets; >85% Treg-Tconv overlap in Omenn. Control T-cell subsets had markedly higher Shannon entropy and lower Simpson indices than RAG-deficient patients.

CDR1 SGDLS and CDR2 YYNGEE come from the germline V gene. V gave up 0 bases and J gave up 3 bases, with 5 bases separating them. The CDR3 length is 13 residues. Genomic DNA came from blood conventional CD4+ T cells gated CD25-low CD127-high. Sequencing used immunoSEQ multiplex PCR; TCRdb keeps in-frame clones, though not all of them. The sample contains tens of thousands of clones, 85% to 95% of which appear only once. The same data also went into a second study, on regulatory T cells. That source adds: The PCR used 52 TRBV and 13 TRBJ primers. Skewed V and J usage and few unique V-J pairs marked patient repertoires, most in Tregs.

The source is a human donor in good health. The chain carries TRBV9 and TRBJ2-3; D is uncertain. The sequenced sample was CD4+ T cells sorted from blood. The CDR3 spells CASSVGGTDTQYF. CDR3 coding DNA: TGTGCCAGCAGCGTAGGTGGGACAGATACGCAGTATTTT.